The clone carrying this T cell receptor (beta chain) was seen only a few times. As yet, its antigen is unknown. This sample stems from a study of T cells after yellow fever vaccination. Study as a whole: Fractions of limited cellularity were prepared by means of SMART-Seq v4 Ultra Low Input.

The ends were cut back, 5 bases at V and 1 base at J, with 12 bases in the middle. This CDR3 comprises 14 residues. Germline loops: CDR1 LNHNV, CDR2 YYDKDF (reference sequence). For TCR, cDNA came from 5'RACE template switching, which added a universal primer site and UMIs. TCRdb re-called the 5' RACE reads with MiXCR, one entry per CDR3 protein. Here the sample spans about 73,000 distinct CDR3 sequences, 7.7% being singletons. Notes on the study in general: Post-booster repertoires again held most primary-vaccination clones (about 96% CD4, 88% CD8). A limited proportion of clonotypes was detected within both the CD4 and CD8 compartments.

The chain recombines TRBV15 with TRBJ2-7; TRBD1 is a possible D gene (6 bases). The starting material was CD8+ T cells sorted from PBMCs, obtained on the day of the yellow fever booster vaccination. This clonotype originated in a man aged 25 to 40 who received the YFV17D yellow fever vaccine. CDR3 sequence: CATSDGGRSYEQYF. The CDR3 DNA sequence: TGTGCCACCAGCGATGGGGGCAGGTCCTACGAGCAGTACTTC.